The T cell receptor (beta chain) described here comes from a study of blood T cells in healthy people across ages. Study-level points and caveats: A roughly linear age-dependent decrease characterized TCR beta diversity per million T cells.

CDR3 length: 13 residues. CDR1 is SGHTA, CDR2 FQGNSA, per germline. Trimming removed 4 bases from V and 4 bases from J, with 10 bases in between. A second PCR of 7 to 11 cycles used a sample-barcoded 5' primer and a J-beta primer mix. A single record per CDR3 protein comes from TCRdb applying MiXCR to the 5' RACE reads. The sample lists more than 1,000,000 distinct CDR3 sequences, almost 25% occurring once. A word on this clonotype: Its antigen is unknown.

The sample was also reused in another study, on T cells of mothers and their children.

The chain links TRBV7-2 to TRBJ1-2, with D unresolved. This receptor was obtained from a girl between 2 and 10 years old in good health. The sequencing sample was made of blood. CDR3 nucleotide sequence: TGTGCCAGCAGCTCCCCCCTTTTCTATGGCTACACCTTC. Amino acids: CASSSPLFYGYTF.